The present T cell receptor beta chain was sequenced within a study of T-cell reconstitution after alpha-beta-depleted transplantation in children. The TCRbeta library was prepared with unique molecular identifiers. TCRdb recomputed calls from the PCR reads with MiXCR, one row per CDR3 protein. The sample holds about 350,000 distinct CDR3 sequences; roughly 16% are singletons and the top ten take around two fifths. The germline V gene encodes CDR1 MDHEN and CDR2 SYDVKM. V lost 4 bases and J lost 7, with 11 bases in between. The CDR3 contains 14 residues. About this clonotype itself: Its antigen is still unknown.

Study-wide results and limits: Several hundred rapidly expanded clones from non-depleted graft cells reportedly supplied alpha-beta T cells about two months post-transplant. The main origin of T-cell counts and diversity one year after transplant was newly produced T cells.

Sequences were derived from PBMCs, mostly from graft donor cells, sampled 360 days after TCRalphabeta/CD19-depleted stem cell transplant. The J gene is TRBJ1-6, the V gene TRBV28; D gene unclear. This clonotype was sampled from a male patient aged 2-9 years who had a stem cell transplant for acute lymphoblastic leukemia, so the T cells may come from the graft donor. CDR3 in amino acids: CASSSVGQNSPLHF. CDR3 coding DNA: TGTGCCAGCAGTTCGGTAGGGCAGAATTCACCCCTCCACTTT.